What follows are 22 T cell receptor beta chains derived from one specimen sequenced in a study of OX40 agonist ivuxolimab in advanced cancers. Library preparation was by the immunoSEQ multiplex PCR assay. What TCRdb holds here is the immuneACCESS table cut down to in-frame rearrangements. Part of the clones is not present; checked against another copy, under half of the missing clones reflect an unresolved V gene, and the others are unexplained. Within this sample are more than 65,000 clones, with approximately 90% of them counted one time only. The top ten clones comprise approximately 0.99% of the sample. The sequencing here drew on CD4+ or CD8+ T cells sorted from blood, taken in a trial of the OX40 agonist ivuxolimab. The source is an adult with an advanced solid tumor such as melanoma, head and neck, liver or kidney cancer.

The chain combines TRBV18 with TRBJ2-2; no firm D call. V lost 0 bases, J lost 4 bases, and 3 bases lay in between. Germline V CDR1 and CDR2: KGHSH, LQKENI. The CDR3 runs to 13 residues. The CDR3 coding sequence is TGTGCCAGCTCACCACCGACCACCGGGGAGCTGTTTTTT. It encodes CASSPPTTGELFF. Variable domain in full (rest from reference TRBV18 and TRBJ2-2): NAGVMQNPRHLVRRRGQEARLRCSPMKGHSHVYWYRQLPEEGLKFMVYLQKENIIDESGMPKERFSAEFPKEGPSILRIQQVVRGDSAAYFCASSPPTTGELFFGEGSRLTVL.

The chain joins TRBV6-1 to TRBJ1-3, with 9 positions matching TRBD1. The CDR3 extends over 17 amino acids. V lost 4 bases and J lost 3; bases outside the gene matches: 10. Germline assignment: CDR1 MNHNS and CDR2 SASEGT. The CDR3 protein is CASSVSSGTGIGNTIYF. CDR3 sequence (DNA): TGTGCCAGCAGTGTCTCCTCCGGGACAGGGATTGGAAACACCATATATTTT.

The chain uses TRBV11-2 and TRBJ2-3, with D hard to call. Deletions cut 1 base from V and 1 base from J, with 9 bases between. Germline values: CDR1 SGHAT, CDR2 FQNNGV. The CDR3 is made up of 15 amino acids. The CDR3 DNA reads as TGTGCCAGCAGCTTAGGGCCCACGGGCACAGATACGCAGTATTTT. Its protein is CASSLGPTGTDTQYF.

This clone was detected only a few times. The chain couples TRBV4-1 to TRBJ1-1, with 7 bases aligning to TRBD1. This CDR3 has 15 amino acids. The V and J ends lost 0 bases and 5 bases, in that order; junction bases with no gene match: 6. CDR1 is MGHRA, CDR2 YSYEKL, per germline. CDR3 sequence reads: CASSQDLRGLTEAFF. DNA of the CDR3: TGCGCCAGCAGCCAAGATTTGAGGGGGCTAACTGAAGCTTTCTTT.

CDR3 DNA: TGTGCCAGCAGCTCAGGACTAGAAACAGATACGCAGTATTTT. Translating it yields CASSSGLETDTQYF. V is TRBV7-2 and J is TRBJ2-3, with TRBD2 matching 7 bases. The ends lost 4 bases at V and 3 bases at J; junction bases unmatched: 4. The length of the CDR3 is 14 residues. Germline loops: CDR1 SGHTA, CDR2 FQGNSA.

The V call is TRBV5-4, the J call TRBJ1-1; D is unresolved. V was clipped by 0 bases and J by 1 base, with 7 bases between them. This CDR3 is 14 amino acids long. Germline V gene sequence: CDR1 SGHNT, CDR2 YYREEE (reference sequence). Here the CDR3 DNA reads TGTGCCAGCAGCTTGGCCACACCGAACACTGAAGCTTTCTTT. Its protein is CASSLATPNTEAFF.

This chain uses TRBV20-1 with TRBJ2-7; D remains ambiguous. This CDR3 has 11 residues. The germline CDR1 and CDR2 sequences are DFQATT and SNEGSKA (reference sequence). With 2 bases removed from V and 3 bases from J, the gap between germline ends came to 5 bases. CDR3 DNA sequence: TGCAGTGCTAGACCCGTCTACGAGCAGTACTTC. Protein sequence: CSARPVYEQYF.

This sequence joins TRBV6-6 and TRBJ2-5; 10 nucleotides line up with TRBD1. V lost 2 bases and J lost 5; bases outside the gene matches: 8. CDR3 length: 16 residues. Germline V CDR1 and CDR2: MNHNY, SVGAGI (reference sequence). The CDR3 region is CASSYQTGGKVETQYF. As DNA, the CDR3 is TGTGCCAGCAGTTACCAGACAGGGGGCAAGGTGGAGACCCAGTACTTC.

The rearrangement uses TRBV5-1 and TRBJ1-2, with D possibly matching TRBD1 (6 bases). Germline CDR1 SGHRS, CDR2 YFSETQ. V lost 0 bases, J lost 4 bases, and 13 bases lay in between. CDR3 size: 15 residues. CDR3 residues: CASSLDSGGLYGYTF. CDR3 nucleotide sequence: TGCGCCAGCAGCTTGGACAGTGGGGGGCTCTATGGCTACACCTTC.

The chain couples TRBV2 to TRBJ2-2; D uncertain. The V end was cut by 2 bases, the J end by 3 bases, with 10 bases between. The CDR3 totals 15 residues. The germline CDR1 and CDR2 sequences are SNHLY and FYNNEI. The CDR3, as DNA: TGTGCCAGCAGTGAAATAGTAGGCGACACCGGGGAGCTGTTTTTT. It yields the protein CASSEIVGDTGELFF.

V gene TRBV6-5 combines with J gene TRBJ2-5, with TRBD2 identical over 8 bases. The J segment lost 5 bases and the V segment lost 4 bases, leaving 6 bases of the junction unmatched. CDR1 and CDR2 from the germline V gene are MNHEY and SVGAGI. This CDR3 has 14 amino acids. DNA for the CDR3: TGTGCCAGCAGTTCGGGGGGGCTGGGGGAGACCCAGTACTTC. The encoded protein is CASSSGGLGETQYF.

This chain uses TRBV7-9 with TRBJ1-3, with unresolved D. This CDR3 comprises 15 residues. V lost 5 bases and J lost 0, with 11 bases in between. Germline CDR1 SEHNR, CDR2 FQNEAQ (reference sequence). The CDR3 nucleotides are TGTGCCAGCAGCCCGACTGCGCACTCTGGAAACACCATATATTTT. Translating it yields CASSPTAHSGNTIYF.

The chain has TRBV11-3 and TRBJ1-1, with a tentative D call TRBD1 (5 bases). Per germline, CDR1 SGHNT and CDR2 YENEEA. This CDR3 contains 18 residues. The V and J ends lost 5 bases and 0 bases respectively, with 22 bases between them. CDR3 region: CASSPLFVAGHMNTEAFF. CDR3 DNA: TGTGCCAGCAGCCCCCTTTTCGTGGCAGGGCATATGAACACTGAAGCTTTCTTT.

The rearrangement joins TRBV19 to TRBJ1-5; D is unclear. Trimming took 6 bases from V and 2 from J, leaving 11 bases between them. This CDR3 is built from 14 residues. Germline V gene lookup returns CDR1 LNHDA and CDR2 SQIVND (reference sequence). The CDR3 region has the DNA TGTGCCAGTAGGGGCGCGGGAGGCAATCAGCCCCAGCATTTT. It specifies CASRGAGGNQPQHF.

This clone was found once. The V call is TRBV5-1, the J call TRBJ2-1; a weak D match, TRBD1 (6 bases). Germline CDR1 reads SGHRS; CDR2 reads YFSETQ. The CDR3 spans 13 residues. V was pared by 4 bases and J by 4 bases, with 9 bases between. The CDR3 DNA follows: TGCGCCAGCAGCGCTGGACAGTACAATGAGCAGTTCTTC. As protein: CASSAGQYNEQFF.

The chain has TRBV27 and TRBJ1-6, with D unresolved. The germline gives CDR1 MNHEY, CDR2 SMNVEV (reference sequence). This CDR3 region has 14 residues. V shed 5 bases and J shed 3 bases, with 8 bases lying between them. Written as DNA, the CDR3 is TGTGCCAGCAGTGGACGCCACTATAATTCACCCCTCCACTTT. Amino acid sequence: CASSGRHYNSPLHF.

On this clone itself: Other DNA sequences in this sample translate to the same CDR3. The chain recombines TRBV5-4 with TRBJ1-4; 10 nucleotides align to TRBD1. Trimming took 5 bases from V and 6 from J; bases not matched to a gene: 10. Germline values: CDR1 SGHNT, CDR2 YYREEE (reference sequence). This CDR3 is built from 16 residues. The DNA for the CDR3 is TGTGCCAGCAGTTCTAAGACAGGGGGCGAGGATGAAAAACTGTTTTTT. The encoded protein is CASSSKTGGEDEKLFF.

The rearrangement joins TRBV5-1 to TRBJ2-6; the match to TRBD1 covers 9 bases. Germline V gives CDR1 SGHRS, CDR2 YFSETQ. V was clipped by 3 bases and J by 3 bases; unmatched bases: 4. This CDR3 is built from 16 residues. The DNA for the CDR3 is TGCGCCAGCAGCTCGGGACAGGGATTTGGGGCCAACGTCCTGACTTTC. Translation gives CASSSGQGFGANVLTF.

V usage is TRBV5-4 and J usage is TRBJ2-7; TRBD2 matches at 7 bases. From germline, CDR1 is SGHNT and CDR2 YYREEE (reference sequence). The CDR3 totals 14 residues. The V gene end was trimmed by 3 bases and the J gene end by 4 bases; junction bases not matched to a gene: 7. In DNA, the CDR3 is TGTGCCAGCAGCTCGGGGACTAATAGGTACGAGCAGTACTTC. Protein sequence: CASSSGTNRYEQYF.

The chain combines TRBV12-2 with TRBJ1-4. TRBV12-2 is a recognized pseudogene. The CDR3 is 17 amino acids. The DNA for the CDR3 is TGTGCAAGTCTCAAACCCCCCCCGGTTGCAACTAATGAAAAACTGTTTTTT. Translated, it gives CASLKPPPVATNEKLFF.

This chain uses TRBV6-1 with TRBJ1-2, with 7 bases lining up with TRBD1. The CDR3 extends over 15 amino acids. V lost 4 bases, J lost 1 base, and 6 bases stayed unmatched. Looked up from germline, CDR1 is MNHNS and CDR2 is SASEGT. CDR3 sequence: CASSGRTGSNYGYTF. The DNA for the CDR3 is TGTGCCAGCAGTGGTCGGACAGGTAGTAACTATGGCTACACCTTC.

J is TRBJ1-3 and V is TRBV27; a weak D match, TRBD1 (5 bases). Germline CDR1 and CDR2: MNHEY and SMNVEV (reference sequence). The CDR3 length is 16 residues. The V gene lost 6 bases and the J gene lost 0 bases, with 15 bases spanning the gap. CDR3 sequence (DNA): TGTGCCAGCAGCCGGGCACCAGGGCGCTCTGGAAACACCATATATTTT. Residues: CASSRAPGRSGNTIYF.